This TCR beta chain appears in the sequencing data of a study of blood T cell repertoires in COVID-19 (dated by TCRdb to 2019 to 2021). A note on the overall study: Samples from collaborators originated in the United States, Italy and Spain and spanned both the acute and convalescent phases of COVID-19. The material from the prospective study consisted of cDNA or gDNA derived from T cells, B-cell-depleted T cells, or PBMCs. The dataset comprised deeply sampled blood TCRbeta repertoires from subjects exposed to, actively infected with, or recovered from COVID-19. The repertoires were released in a freely available public database meant as a resource for research on the immune response to SARS-CoV-2. A de-identified subject ID, COVID-19 status, age in years and sex were almost always included in the sample metadata. Where available, HLA class I and class II types were taken from metadata supplied by the sample provider and were not determined by assay-based typing. The samples were drawn from the first 160 participants of the ongoing ImmuneRACE study and from more than 1,000 subjects provided by 6 global collaborators. Points the paper makes about the study in general: Clinical and demographic metadata were provided uncurated, with the amount varying by source and participant.

TCRbeta CDR3 regions were amplified from genomic DNA by means of the immunoSEQ Assay, a bias-controlled multiplex PCR. The authors' pipeline ran thus. The number of nucleated cells in each sample was estimated from the amplification of reference gene primers within the assay. To quantify the absolute abundance of each unique TCRbeta CDR3 rearrangement, sequence reads were collapsed and filtered. For each sample, productive Simpson clonality was calculated as the square root of Simpson's diversity index over productive rearrangements. TCRdb retrieved this table from immuneACCESS and kept in-frame rearrangements only. Not all clones are present; in checked studies, unresolved V genes account for under half, and no reason is known for the remainder. V, J and clone size are taken as reported in that table, and D and trimming were inferred from the DNA itself. In all, the sample holds 250,000 to 350,000 clones, and roughly nine tenths of those were seen once. Around 6% of the sample belongs to the ten largest clones.

Participants in the prospective study were aged roughly 18 to 100 years, lived in 20 to 25 United States geographic areas, and enrolled through a virtual design. In the prospective study, participants were assigned to cohorts based on the clinical history participants reported in a screening survey and a study questionnaire. For ImmuneRACE Cohort 3, a participant was defined as recovered based on two consecutive negative NP/OP PCR tests, clearance by a healthcare professional, or resolution of symptoms. In the prospective study, mobile phlebotomists collected whole blood, serum and a nasopharyngeal or oropharyngeal swab from each participant. Prospective study participants could optionally give additional blood draws and questionnaires over an approximately two-month period. Prospective study blood samples were shipped either frozen or at room temperature before DNA extraction. The V end gives up 0 bases and the J end 7 bases, leaving 4 bases in the junction not matched to a gene. Taken from cysteine to phenylalanine, the CDR3 has 13 residues. CDR3 DNA only is kept here, 39 bases in frame from base 1. CDR1 and CDR2, looked up from the germline V gene, are SQVTM and ANQGSEA.

Turning to this clone: This clone's antigen is unknown. Per-base qualities were not stored, and no clone one base away is much larger.

The chain is made from TRBV29-1 and TRBJ1-2; 8 bases in between match TRBD1. Sequencing was performed on PBMCs or T cells enriched from blood (not recorded which). The clonotype comes from a woman aged 25 to 39 who had recovered from COVID-19. At the DNA level, the sequence is TGCAGCGTTGAAGAGGACAGGGTGGCTGGCTACACCTTC. It is translated as CSVEEDRVAGYTF.